The clone carrying this T cell receptor beta chain was observed a few times. Its antigen remains unknown. These data come from a study of regulatory T cells in long-lasting Graves disease. General observations from the study: Possibly, accuracy suffered from the small sample size.

Germline CDR1 and CDR2: LGHNA and YSLEER. The CDR3 is 13 amino acids. The ends were cut back, 0 bases at V and 6 bases at J, with 6 bases in the middle. Documented time point: persistent/refractory GD, antithyroid drugs over 5 years with positive TRAb. There was RNA extracted from PBMCs, and the TCR library was made from it. Building the TCR beta libraries relied on iRepertoire HTBI primers, and CDR3 regions underwent Arm-PCR. Via MiXCR, TCRdb re-called the multiplex PCR reads, giving one row per CDR3 protein. The top ten clones hold less than 25% of a sample with about 400,000 distinct CDR3 sequences, roughly 20% of them seen once.

This clonotype was sampled from a female donor with Graves disease. Here the sequenced sample was peripheral blood mononuclear cells (PBMCs), taken when the disease was refractory, from a patient treated with antithyroid drugs. The chain couples TRBV4-3 to TRBJ1-5; D is unclear. CDR3 in DNA: TGCGCCAGCAGCCAAGAAGTGGGTCAGCCCCAGCATTTT. Residues: CASSQEVGQPQHF.